Each of the 19 T cell receptor beta chains below was sequenced from the same sample in a study of cytomegalovirus exposure and HLA in healthy donors. Researchers ran the PCR with 60 Vbeta and 13 Jbeta primers. Produced via immunoSEQ multiplex PCR; TCRdb's table is partial and in-frame only. The sample shows about 140,000 clones, roughly four fifths of them seen only once. Input material: PBMCs. These receptors were obtained from a man aged 18 to 30 in good health and CMV-seropositive.

The J gene is TRBJ2-1, the V gene TRBV28; 10 bases agree with TRBD2. In germline, CDR1 is MDHEN, CDR2 SYDVKM. The CDR3 length is 14 residues. Trimming took 8 bases from V and 2 from J; bases not matched to a gene: 3. In DNA, the CDR3 is TGTGCCAGCGTTACTAGCGGGACCTACAATGAGCAGTTCTTC. Encoded protein: CASVTSGTYNEQFF. Together with reference TRBV28 and TRBJ2-1, the CDR3 gives the full variable domain: DVKVTQSSRYLVKRTGEKVFLECVQDMDHENMFWYRQDPGLGLRLIYFSYDVKMKEKGDIPEGYSVSREKKERFSLILESASTNQTSMYLCASVTSGTYNEQFFGPGTRLTVL.

This clone has only a few counts. The chain has TRBV1 and TRBJ2-1; TRBD2, the table's D call, lacks a check against the DNA. TRBV1 is marked as a pseudogene. The CDR3 is 17 residues long. The CDR3 coding sequence is TGCACCAGCAGCCACGCCCCCCCGGGGAGAGCGTACAATGAGCAGTTCTTC. As protein: CTSSHAPPGRAYNEQFF.

This clone was seen once. The chain links TRBV5-1 to TRBJ2-5, with 8 bases identical to TRBD2. CDR1 and CDR2 from the germline V gene are SGHRS and YFSETQ. V was clipped by 6 bases and J by 5 bases; unmatched bases: 21. CDR3 length equals 18 residues. CDR3 DNA: TGCGCCAGCACCCGGAGCGGGAGATATCTATCACCATCGGAGACCCAGTACTTC. Its protein is CASTRSGRYLSPSETQYF.

This sequence joins TRBV19 and TRBJ1-4; D ambiguous. Germline V CDR1 and CDR2: LNHDA, SQIVND (reference sequence). CDR3 length equals 19 residues. V was pared by 3 bases and J by 0 bases, with 20 bases between. This CDR3 reads CASSIVRGTFKATNEKLFF. The CDR3 DNA is TGTGCCAGTAGTATCGTCCGGGGAACTTTTAAAGCAACTAATGAAAAACTGTTTTTT.

CDR3 bases: TGTGCCAGCAGCCCACTTCAAGAGACCCAGTACTTC. It specifies CASSPLQETQYF. The chain combines TRBV28 with TRBJ2-5; no definite D call. CDR3 length: 12 residues. V lost 6 bases and J 2 bases, leaving 7 bases between the germline ends. Germline V gives CDR1 MDHEN, CDR2 SYDVKM.

The V call is TRBV5-1, the J call TRBJ2-7, with TRBD1 matching over 9 bases. Germline loops: CDR1 SGHRS, CDR2 YFSETQ. The length of the CDR3 is 14 residues. The ends lost 4 bases at V and 4 bases at J; junction bases unmatched: 6. This CDR3 is CASSLGQGRYEQYF. In DNA form, the CDR3 reads TGCGCCAGCAGCCTGGGACAGGGACGATACGAGCAGTACTTC.

This rearrangement joins TRBV10-1 to TRBJ2-7, with 13 bases fitting TRBD2. Germline values: CDR1 WNHNN, CDR2 SYGVQD (reference sequence). This CDR3 has 17 residues. J was trimmed by 0 bases and V by 6 bases; bases with no gene match: 8. This chain's CDR3 is CASSPGTSGVSSYEQYF. CDR3 DNA sequence: TGCGCCAGCAGCCCGGGGACTAGCGGGGTAAGCTCCTACGAGCAGTACTTC.

CDR3 sequence reads: CASSFEQGEDQPQHF. In nucleotides, the CDR3 is TGTGCCAGCAGTTTCGAACAGGGTGAAGATCAGCCCCAGCATTTT. The chain employs TRBV27 and TRBJ1-5; possibly TRBD1 for D (6 bases). Between the trimmed V and J ends, which lost 3 bases and 5 bases, there was a span of 14 bases. In germline, CDR1 is MNHEY, CDR2 SMNVEV (reference sequence). The CDR3 covers 15 residues.

This clone appeared a few times. The rearrangement joins TRBV13 to TRBJ2-2; 13 bases fit TRBD2. The CDR3 has 18 amino acids. The V gene's germline CDR1 is PRHDT and CDR2 FYEKMQ (reference sequence). V lost 5 bases, J lost 7 bases, and 13 bases stayed unmatched. The chain's CDR3 is CASSLRTSGSLGHGELFF. CDR3 nucleotide sequence: TGTGCCAGCAGCCTCCGGACTAGCGGGAGCCTGGGGCACGGGGAGCTGTTTTTT.

This chain links TRBV7-6 with TRBJ2-3; 7 nucleotides line up with TRBD1. Germline values: CDR1 SGHVS, CDR2 FNYEAQ. The CDR3 has 15 residues. V lost 1 base, J lost 6 bases, and 7 bases stayed unmatched. The CDR3 protein is CASSLEQGPRDTQYF. The CDR3, as DNA: TGTGCCAGCAGCTTAGAACAGGGGCCTAGGGATACGCAGTATTTT.

The chain links TRBV5-4 to TRBJ2-2; 10 nucleotides agree with TRBD2. CDR3 length: 14 residues. V was clipped by 4 bases and J by 6 bases; unmatched bases: 3. The germline V gene encodes CDR1 SGHNT and CDR2 YYREEE (reference sequence). CDR3 sequence reads: CASSQSGRAGELFF. In DNA form, the CDR3 reads TGTGCCAGCAGCCAGAGCGGGAGGGCCGGGGAGCTGTTTTTT.

The rearrangement uses TRBV30 and TRBJ2-1; 12 bases agree with TRBD2. The CDR3 has 13 amino acids. The ends lost 8 bases at V and 7 bases at J; junction bases unmatched: 6. Germline values: CDR1 GTSNPN, CDR2 SVGIG (reference sequence). CDR3 DNA: TGTGCCCGGCGACTAGCGGGAGAGAATGAGCAGTTCTTC. As protein: CARRLAGENEQFF.

This chain uses TRBV19 with TRBJ1-2; 7 bases match TRBD1. The CDR3 is made up of 17 amino acids. Germline CDR1 and CDR2: LNHDA and SQIVND (reference sequence). V dropped 9 bases and J dropped 4; count of bases not matched to a gene: 20. This chain's CDR3 is CASPLERDRTLGYGYTF. The CDR3 region has the DNA TGTGCCAGCCCCCTGGAGAGGGACAGAACTCTTGGCTATGGCTACACCTTC.

This clone was seen a single time. The V and J genes are TRBV19 and TRBJ2-1, with D uncertain. V lost 1 base to trimming and J lost 8 bases, with 12 bases between them. The CDR3 is made up of 14 amino acids. Per the germline V gene, CDR1 is LNHDA and CDR2 is SQIVND (reference sequence). The CDR3 loop reads CASSIVASYDEQFF. The CDR3 coding sequence is TGTGCCAGTAGTATAGTGGCTAGTTACGATGAGCAGTTCTTC.

Only one count was recorded for this clone. The chain employs TRBV28 and TRBJ2-6; D unresolved. The germline V gene encodes CDR1 MDHEN and CDR2 SYDVKM. Trimming took off 5 bases at V and 0 bases at J, with 11 bases between the two ends. CDR3 length: 16 amino acids. As DNA, the CDR3 is TGTGCCAGCAGTCTTACACCTTTCTCTGGGGCCAACGTCCTGACTTTC. Protein product: CASSLTPFSGANVLTF.

This chain links TRBV27 with TRBJ1-5; possibly TRBD1 for D (5 bases). This CDR3 comprises 13 residues. Germline CDR1 MNHEY, CDR2 SMNVEV (reference sequence). Trimming left V 3 bases short and J 4 bases short, with 7 bases between. The CDR3 DNA reads as TGTGCCAGCAGTTTCTCAGGGAATCAGCCCCAGCATTTT. Translated: CASSFSGNQPQHF.

The rearrangement links TRBV6-6 to TRBJ1-5, with D perhaps TRBD1 (6 bases). Deletions cut 2 bases from V and 3 bases from J, with 14 bases between. CDR3 length: 16 amino acids. Germline V lookup: CDR1 MNHNY, CDR2 SVGAGI (reference sequence). CDR3 bases: TGTGCCAGCAGTTACAGGGGGACTAACTTCAATCAGCCCCAGCATTTT. This sequence encodes CASSYRGTNFNQPQHF.

This clone was seen a handful of times. This chain connects TRBV5-1 to TRBJ2-1, with 9 positions matching TRBD2. There are 16 residues in the CDR3. V lost 0 bases and J lost 4; bases outside the gene matches: 5. Germline CDR1 SGHRS, CDR2 YFSETQ. CDR3 DNA: TGCGCCAGCAGCTTGGCCAGACTAGCGGAATACAATGAGCAGTTCTTC. Its translation is CASSLARLAEYNEQFF.

V gene TRBV7-9 combines with J gene TRBJ1-1, with 7 bases identical to TRBD1. CDR1 is SEHNR and CDR2 is FQNEAQ in the germline V gene (reference sequence). After removal of 2 bases from V and 2 bases from J, the junction contained 2 bases not matched to a gene. The CDR3 has 14 amino acids. The CDR3 region has the DNA TGTGCCAGCAGCTTACAGGGGGTCAACACTGAAGCTTTCTTT. Residues: CASSLQGVNTEAFF.